This T cell receptor (beta chain) is drawn from a study of early T cells in non-severe SARS-CoV-2 infection. V was shortened by 8 bases and J by 3 bases, with 9 bases between the two germline ends. This CDR3 has 12 residues. Individually, cDNA molecules had unique molecular identifiers attached to them. TCRdb reprocessed the 5' RACE reads via MiXCR and lists one record per CDR3 protein. The sample yields about 52,000 distinct CDR3 sequences, approximately 10% seen once. The receptor was derived from an adult who was a healthcare worker with PCR-confirmed SARS-CoV-2 infection or an uninfected control (not recorded which). Sequenced sample: whole blood. The chain recombines TRBV12-3 or TRBV12-4 with TRBJ2-3; D call uncertain. CDR3 sequence reads: CASAETTDTQYF. CDR3 sequence (DNA): TGTGCCAGCGCCGAAACAACAGATACGCAGTATTTT.